This T cell receptor (beta chain) stems from a study of blood T cell repertoires in COVID-19. Study details: Samples came from the United States, Italy and Spain, spanning acute and convalescent COVID-19. PBMCs, B-cell-depleted T cells, or T cells provided the cDNA or gDNA that made up the material.

As handled by the study authors: Estimates of nucleated cell counts were drawn from the amplification of reference gene primers. Assay used: immunoSEQ multiplex PCR; TCRdb lists only in-frame clones, some missing. V and J calls and clone size come straight from that table; D and trimming were deduced from the DNA. The table records about 110,000 clones, 80% to 90% of them present only once. V was cut by 3 bases and J by 3 bases, with 9 bases left in between. In germline, CDR1 is LNHDA, CDR2 SQIVND (reference sequence). CDR3 length equals 14 residues. The V call is TRBV19, the J call TRBJ1-5; D remains unclear. Sample: peripheral blood. This TCR came from an elderly woman with acute or convalescent COVID-19. In DNA form, the CDR3 reads TGTGCCAGTAGTATGGCGGGGTCCAATCAGCCCCAGCATTTT. Its translation: CASSMAGSNQPQHF.